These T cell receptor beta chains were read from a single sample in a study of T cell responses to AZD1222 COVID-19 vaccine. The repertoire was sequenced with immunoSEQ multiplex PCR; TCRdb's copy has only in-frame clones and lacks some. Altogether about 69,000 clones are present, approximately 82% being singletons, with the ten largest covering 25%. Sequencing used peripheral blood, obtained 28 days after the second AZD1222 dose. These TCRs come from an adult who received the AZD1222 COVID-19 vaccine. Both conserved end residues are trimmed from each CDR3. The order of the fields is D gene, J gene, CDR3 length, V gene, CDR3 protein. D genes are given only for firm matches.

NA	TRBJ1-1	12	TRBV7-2	ASSSGPPNTEAF
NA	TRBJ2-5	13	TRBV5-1	ASRGQRGPGETQY
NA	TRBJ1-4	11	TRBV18	ASSPSGVEKLF
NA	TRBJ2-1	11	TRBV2	ASSGQSLAEQF
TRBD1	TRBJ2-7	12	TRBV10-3	AITPGQGRDEQY
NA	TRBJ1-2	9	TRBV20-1	SASSTYGYT
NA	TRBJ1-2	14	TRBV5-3	ARSCGQHLINYGYT
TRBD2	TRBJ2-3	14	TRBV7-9	ASSLTSGRATDTQY
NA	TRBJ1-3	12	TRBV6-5	ASSPGGTGNTIY
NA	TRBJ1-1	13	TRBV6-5	ASSFSLSGDTEAF
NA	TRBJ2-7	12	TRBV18	ASSPRQALNEQY
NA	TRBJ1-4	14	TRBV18	ASSGQRIGANEKLF
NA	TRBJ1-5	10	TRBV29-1	SVEVQGQPQH